These 10 T cell receptor beta chains share one sample of origin, sequenced in a study of blood T cells in healthy people across ages. A J-beta primer mix and a sample-barcoded 5' primer were used in a second PCR of roughly 7 to 12 cycles. TCRdb reanalysed the 5' RACE reads using MiXCR and keeps one entry per CDR3 protein. This sample has 850,000 or so distinct CDR3 sequences; less than 35% occur once, and the top ten carry 15% to 20%. The sequenced sample was blood. The receptors shown here come from a woman older than 75 in good health.

The sample holds a few counts of this clonotype. This chain joins TRBV2 and TRBJ2-1; 11 nucleotides agree with TRBD2. V gave up 6 bases and J gave up 2 bases; unmatched junction bases: 3. Germline loops: CDR1 SNHLY, CDR2 FYNNEI. This CDR3 contains 15 residues. CDR3 bases: TGTGCCAGCAGAGTAGCGGGGGGGACCTACAATGAGCAGTTCTTC. It yields the protein CASRVAGGTYNEQFF.

The V call is TRBV6-6, the J call TRBJ1-3; maybe TRBD1 (5 bases). From germline, CDR1 is MNHNY and CDR2 SVGAGI (reference sequence). The CDR3 covers 16 residues. V was pared by 7 bases and J by 0 bases, with 16 bases between. CDR3 sequence reads: CASTPWSGTSGNTIYF. In nucleotides, the CDR3 is TGTGCCAGCACTCCTTGGTCGGGGACCTCTGGAAACACCATATATTTT.

Remarks on this clonotype: This clone may be a read error of a much larger clone one base away. The rearrangement uses TRBV5-1 and TRBJ1-2; a weak D match, TRBD1 (5 bases). This CDR3 comprises 13 residues. Germline V gene data show CDR1 as SGHRS and CDR2 as YFSETQ. CDR3 in amino acids: CASSLAQDYGCTF. The CDR3 bases are TGCGCCAGCAGCTTGGCACAGGACTATGGCTGCACCTTC.

The chain links TRBV7-2 to TRBJ2-1; D could derive from TRBD1 or TRBD2 (6 bases each). V lost 7 bases to trimming and J lost 9 bases, with 22 bases between them. Germline-derived CDR1 and CDR2 are SGHTA and FQGNSA. This CDR3 has 15 amino acids. The CDR3 DNA reads TGTGCCAGCATCTCGGCGGGACAAGGGTCTGGTGAGCAGTTCTTC. Residues: CASISAGQGSGEQFF. Looking up the rest from reference TRBV7-2 and TRBJ2-1 gives the full variable domain: GAGVSQSPSNKVTEKGKDVELRCDPISGHTALYWYRQSLGQGLEFLIYFQGNSAPDKSGLPSDRFSAERTGGSVSTLTIQRTQQEDSAVYLCASISAGQGSGEQFFGPGTRLTVL.

This clonotype was seen a single time. This sequence joins TRBV29-1 and TRBJ2-1, with 7 bases matching TRBD1. The DNA end favors TRBJ2-7, so the J call may be wrong. This CDR3 spans 13 amino acids. Germline CDR1 is SQVTM and CDR2 is ANQGSEA. As DNA, the CDR3 is TGCAGCGTATGGGACAGAACTAAAAATGAGCAGTACTTC. Its protein is CSVWDRTKNEQYF.

This chain joins TRBV19 and TRBJ2-3; 14 nucleotides line up with TRBD2. The germline gives CDR1 LNHDA, CDR2 SQIVND (reference sequence). Unmatched junction bases numbered 5, after V lost 8 bases and J lost 7 bases. The CDR3 length is 14 residues. CDR3 in DNA: TGTGCCAGTCGGGGGACTAGCGGGGGAAATACGCAGTATTTT. Residues: CASRGTSGGNTQYF.

In this sample, this clonotype turned up many times. The rearrangement joins TRBV20-1 to TRBJ2-1, with 11 positions matching TRBD2. V gave up 3 bases and J gave up 8 bases; unmatched junction bases: 9. The CDR3 totals 15 residues. Germline CDR1 is DFQATT and CDR2 is SNEGSKA (reference sequence). The CDR3 region is CSASLAGGPVDEQFF. The CDR3 DNA reads TGCAGTGCTAGTTTAGCGGGGGGGCCTGTAGATGAGCAGTTCTTC.

As concerns this clonotype: This may come from a read error, since a much larger clone is one base off. This rearrangement joins TRBV11-2 to TRBJ2-4; 8 bases agree with TRBD1. The J call is doubtful: the DNA matches TRBJ2-7 better. Germline CDR1 SGHAT, CDR2 FQNNGV. The CDR3 covers 14 residues. The CDR3 DNA is TGTGCCAGCAGCTGGGACAGGTTAACCTACGAGCAGTACTTC. It codes for CASSWDRLTYEQYF.

The sample holds a few counts of this clonotype. The germline gene is not matched at one end of the junction; a read error may be the cause. J is TRBJ2-3 and V is TRBV5-5; 8 bases match TRBD1. The CDR3 runs 16 residues. Germline CDR1 reads SGHKS; CDR2 reads YYEKEE (reference sequence). CDR3 region: CASSKAPGQASDAQYF. The CDR3 DNA is TGTGCCAGCAGCAAAGCACCGGGACAGGCCTCAGATGCGCAGTATTTT.

The chain combines TRBV5-1 with TRBJ2-7; 14 bases are shared with TRBD2. The J call may be faulty, since TRBJ2-5 better matches the DNA end. The CDR3 loop spans 17 amino acids. Germline V CDR1 and CDR2: SGHRS, YFSETQ. In nucleotides, the CDR3 is TGCGCCAGCAGCCTTCTGACTAGCGGGAGGGCCGTCGAGACCCAGTACTTC. Its protein product is CASSLLTSGRAVETQYF.